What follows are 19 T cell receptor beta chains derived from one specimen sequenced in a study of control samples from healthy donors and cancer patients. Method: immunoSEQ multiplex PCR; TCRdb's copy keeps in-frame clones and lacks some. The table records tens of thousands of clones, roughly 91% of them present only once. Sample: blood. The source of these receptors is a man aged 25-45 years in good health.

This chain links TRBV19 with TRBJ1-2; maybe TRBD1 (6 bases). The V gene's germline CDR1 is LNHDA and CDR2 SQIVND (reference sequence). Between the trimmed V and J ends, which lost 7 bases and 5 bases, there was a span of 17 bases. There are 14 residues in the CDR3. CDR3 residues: CASTQDSGLYGYTF. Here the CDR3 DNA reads TGTGCCAGTACACAGGACAGCGGACTTTATGGCTACACCTTC.

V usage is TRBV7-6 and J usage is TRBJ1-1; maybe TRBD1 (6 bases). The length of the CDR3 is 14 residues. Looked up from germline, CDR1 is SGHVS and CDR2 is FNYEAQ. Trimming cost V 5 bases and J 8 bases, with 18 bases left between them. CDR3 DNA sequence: TGTGCCAGCAGCCTAAATCAGGGGTCGGGAGAAGCTTTCTTT. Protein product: CASSLNQGSGEAFF.

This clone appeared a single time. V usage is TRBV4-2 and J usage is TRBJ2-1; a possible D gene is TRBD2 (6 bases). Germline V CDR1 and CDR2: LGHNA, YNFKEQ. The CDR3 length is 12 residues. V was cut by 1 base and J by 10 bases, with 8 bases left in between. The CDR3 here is CASSQGEEEQFF. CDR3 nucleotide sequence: TGTGCCAGCAGCCAAGGGGAGGAGGAGCAGTTCTTC.

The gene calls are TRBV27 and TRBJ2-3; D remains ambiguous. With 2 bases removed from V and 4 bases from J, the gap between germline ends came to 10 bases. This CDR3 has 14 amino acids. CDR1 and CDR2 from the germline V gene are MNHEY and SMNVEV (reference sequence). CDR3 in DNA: TGTGCCAGCAGTTTAGGAGACACTTCAGATACGCAGTATTTT. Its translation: CASSLGDTSDTQYF.

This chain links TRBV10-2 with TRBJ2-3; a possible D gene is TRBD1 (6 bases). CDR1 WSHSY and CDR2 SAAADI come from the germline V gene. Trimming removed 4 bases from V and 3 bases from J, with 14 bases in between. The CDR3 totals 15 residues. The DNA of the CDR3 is TGCGCCAGCAGTGGGGTACAGGGTTTGACAGATACGCAGTATTTT. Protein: CASSGVQGLTDTQYF.

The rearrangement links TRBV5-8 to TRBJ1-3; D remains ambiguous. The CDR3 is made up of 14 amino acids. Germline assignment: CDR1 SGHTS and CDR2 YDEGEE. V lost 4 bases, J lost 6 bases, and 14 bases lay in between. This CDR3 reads CASSPEGSENTIYF. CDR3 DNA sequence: TGTGCCAGCAGCCCCGAAGGTTCGGAAAACACCATATATTTT.

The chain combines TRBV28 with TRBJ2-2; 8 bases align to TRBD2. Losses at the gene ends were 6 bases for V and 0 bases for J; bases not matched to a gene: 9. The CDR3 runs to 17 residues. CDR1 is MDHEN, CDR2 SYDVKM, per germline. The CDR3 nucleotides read TGTGCCAGCAGCCTCCGGGCGGGGGGCTCGAACACCGGGGAGCTGTTTTTT. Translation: CASSLRAGGSNTGELFF. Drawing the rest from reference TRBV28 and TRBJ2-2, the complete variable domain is DVKVTQSSRYLVKRTGEKVFLECVQDMDHENMFWYRQDPGLGLRLIYFSYDVKMKEKGDIPEGYSVSREKKERFSLILESASTNQTSMYLCASSLRAGGSNTGELFFGEGSRLTVL.

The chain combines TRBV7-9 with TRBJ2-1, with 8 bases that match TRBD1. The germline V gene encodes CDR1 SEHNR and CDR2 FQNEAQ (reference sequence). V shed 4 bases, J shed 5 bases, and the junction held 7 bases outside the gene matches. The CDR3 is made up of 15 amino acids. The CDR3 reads CASSSFGTGHNEQFF. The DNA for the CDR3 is TGTGCCAGCAGCTCCTTCGGGACAGGCCACAATGAGCAGTTCTTC.

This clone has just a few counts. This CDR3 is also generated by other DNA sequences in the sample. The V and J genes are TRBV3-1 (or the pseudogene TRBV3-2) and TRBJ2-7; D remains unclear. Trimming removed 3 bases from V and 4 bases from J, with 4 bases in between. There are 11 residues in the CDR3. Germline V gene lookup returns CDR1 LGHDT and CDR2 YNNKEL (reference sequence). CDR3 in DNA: TGTGCCAGCAGCCAGGGGTACGAGCAGTACTTC. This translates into CASSQGYEQYF.

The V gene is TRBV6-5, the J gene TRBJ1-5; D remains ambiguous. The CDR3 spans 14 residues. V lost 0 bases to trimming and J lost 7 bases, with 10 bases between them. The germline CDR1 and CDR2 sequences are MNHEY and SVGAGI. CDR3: CASSYSQATQPQHF. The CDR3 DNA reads TGTGCCAGCAGTTACTCGCAGGCAACACAGCCCCAGCATTTT.

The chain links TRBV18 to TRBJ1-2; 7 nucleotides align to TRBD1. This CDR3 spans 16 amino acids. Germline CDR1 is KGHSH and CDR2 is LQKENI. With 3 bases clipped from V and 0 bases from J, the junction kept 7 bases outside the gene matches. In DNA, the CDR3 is TGTGCCAGCTCACCTGGGACAGAAGGGACTAACTATGGCTACACCTTC. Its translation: CASSPGTEGTNYGYTF. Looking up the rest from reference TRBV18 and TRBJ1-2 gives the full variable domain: NAGVMQNPRHLVRRRGQEARLRCSPMKGHSHVYWYRQLPEEGLKFMVYLQKENIIDESGMPKERFSAEFPKEGPSILRIQQVVRGDSAAYFCASSPGTEGTNYGYTFGSGTRLTVV.

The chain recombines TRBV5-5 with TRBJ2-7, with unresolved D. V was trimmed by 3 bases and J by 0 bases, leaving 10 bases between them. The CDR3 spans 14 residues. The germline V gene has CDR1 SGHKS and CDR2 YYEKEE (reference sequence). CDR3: CASSSNPGSYEQYF. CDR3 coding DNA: TGTGCCAGCAGCTCCAACCCAGGCTCCTACGAGCAGTACTTC.

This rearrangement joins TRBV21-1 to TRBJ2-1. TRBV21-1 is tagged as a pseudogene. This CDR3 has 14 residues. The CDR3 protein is CASSNVGSYNEQFF. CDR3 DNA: TGTGCCAGCAGCAACGTGGGTTCGTACAATGAGCAGTTCTTC.

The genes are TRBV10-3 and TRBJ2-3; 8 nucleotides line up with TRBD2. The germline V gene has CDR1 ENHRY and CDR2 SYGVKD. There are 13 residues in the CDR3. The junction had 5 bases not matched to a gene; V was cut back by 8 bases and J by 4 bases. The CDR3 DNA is TGTGCCATCTCCGGGGGGGGGCCAGATACGCAGTATTTT. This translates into CAISGGGPDTQYF.

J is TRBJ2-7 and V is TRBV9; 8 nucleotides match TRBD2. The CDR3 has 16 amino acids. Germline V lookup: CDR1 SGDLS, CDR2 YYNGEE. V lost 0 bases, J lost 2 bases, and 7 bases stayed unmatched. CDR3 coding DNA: TGTGCCAGCAGCGTAGTGGAAGCGGGAGCCCCCTACGAGCAGTACTTC. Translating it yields CASSVVEAGAPYEQYF.

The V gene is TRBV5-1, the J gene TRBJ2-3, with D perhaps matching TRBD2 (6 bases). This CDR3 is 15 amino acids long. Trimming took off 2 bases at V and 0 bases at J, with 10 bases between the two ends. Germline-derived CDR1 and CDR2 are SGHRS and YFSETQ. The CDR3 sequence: CASSLPLASTDTQYF. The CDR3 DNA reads TGCGCCAGCAGCTTACCACTAGCAAGCACAGATACGCAGTATTTT.

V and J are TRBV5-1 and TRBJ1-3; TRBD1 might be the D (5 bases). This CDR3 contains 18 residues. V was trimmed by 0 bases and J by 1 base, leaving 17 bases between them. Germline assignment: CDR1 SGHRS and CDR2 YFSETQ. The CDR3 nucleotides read TGCGCCAGCAGCTTGGTTCTCACAGGCCAGGGTTCTGGAAACACCATATATTTT. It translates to CASSLVLTGQGSGNTIYF.

The CDR3 DNA is TGCGCCAGCAGCCGGGGTAGGGGCGCCCAGCCGACTGGCTACACCTTC. Amino acids: CASSRGRGAQPTGYTF. V is TRBV5-1 and J is TRBJ1-2; a weak D match, TRBD1 (5 bases). CDR3 length: 16 amino acids. V was trimmed by 4 bases and J by 7 bases, leaving 23 bases between them. The germline V gene encodes CDR1 SGHRS and CDR2 YFSETQ.

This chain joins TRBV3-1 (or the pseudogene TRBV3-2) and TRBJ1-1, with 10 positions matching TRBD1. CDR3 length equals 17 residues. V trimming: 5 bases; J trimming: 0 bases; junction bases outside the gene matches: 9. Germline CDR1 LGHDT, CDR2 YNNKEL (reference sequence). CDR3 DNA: TGTGCCAGCAGCACCCGGGACAGGGGCTTCATGAACACTGAAGCTTTCTTT. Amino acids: CASSTRDRGFMNTEAFF.